Here is one T cell receptor (beta chain) with its context. Antigen specificity is unknown. The method was immunoSEQ multiplex PCR; TCRdb's version includes in-frame clones alone and lacks a portion of them. The sample contains tens of thousands of clones, more than 65% of which appear only once. The time point is: blood 2 weeks post-SBRT. This sample's treatment: 15 Gy SBRT to primary tumor, nephrectomy 4 weeks later. Radiation-treated patients gave blood at baseline, week 2 and week 4. This entry comes from a study of radiation and T cells in renal cell carcinoma. Study as a whole: Nephrectomy followed 15 Gy stereotactic body radiation by 4 weeks.

The study's findings and limits: In blood, top tumor clones expanded by 2 weeks, shrinking by 4.

This material consisted of blood, taken from a patient whose treatment included radiotherapy and nephrectomy. This receptor was identified in a man aged 55 to 70 with renal cell carcinoma.

This chain's CDR3 is CASSLTGGGKTQYF. The CDR3 DNA reads as TGTGCCAGCAGTTTGACGGGAGGAGGGAAGACCCAGTACTTC. This sequence joins TRBV27 and TRBJ2-5; TRBD2 agrees at 7 bases. The CDR3 contains 14 residues. V shed 3 bases and J 6 bases; nucleotides not matched to a gene: 7. Looked up from germline, CDR1 is MNHEY and CDR2 is SMNVEV (reference sequence).